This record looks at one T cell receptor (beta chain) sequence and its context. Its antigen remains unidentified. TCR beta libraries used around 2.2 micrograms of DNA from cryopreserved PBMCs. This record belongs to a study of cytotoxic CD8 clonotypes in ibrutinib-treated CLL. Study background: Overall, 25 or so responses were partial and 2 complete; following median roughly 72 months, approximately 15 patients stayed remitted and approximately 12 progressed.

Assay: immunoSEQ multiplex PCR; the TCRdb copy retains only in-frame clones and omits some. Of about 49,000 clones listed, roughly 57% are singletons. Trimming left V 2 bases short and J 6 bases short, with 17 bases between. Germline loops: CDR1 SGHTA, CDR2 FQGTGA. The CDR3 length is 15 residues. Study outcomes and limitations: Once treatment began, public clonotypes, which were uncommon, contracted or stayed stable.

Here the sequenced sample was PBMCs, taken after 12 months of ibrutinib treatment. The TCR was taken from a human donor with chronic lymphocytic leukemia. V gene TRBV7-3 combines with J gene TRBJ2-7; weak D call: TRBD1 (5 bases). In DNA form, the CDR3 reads TGTGCCAGCAGCTTATTAGCAGGGCGGCAAGGCGAGCAGTACTTC. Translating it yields CASSLLAGRQGEQYF.